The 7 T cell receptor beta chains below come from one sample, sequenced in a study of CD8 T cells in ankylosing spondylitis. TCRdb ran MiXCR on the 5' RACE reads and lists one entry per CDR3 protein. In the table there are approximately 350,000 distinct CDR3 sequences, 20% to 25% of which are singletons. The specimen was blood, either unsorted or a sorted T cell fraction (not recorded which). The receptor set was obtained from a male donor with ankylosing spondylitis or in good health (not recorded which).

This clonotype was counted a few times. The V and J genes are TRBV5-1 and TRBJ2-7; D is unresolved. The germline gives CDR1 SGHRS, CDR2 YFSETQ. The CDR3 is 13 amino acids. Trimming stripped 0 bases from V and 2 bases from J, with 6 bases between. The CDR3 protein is CASSLDWPYEQYF. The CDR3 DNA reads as TGCGCCAGCAGCTTGGACTGGCCCTACGAGCAGTACTTC.

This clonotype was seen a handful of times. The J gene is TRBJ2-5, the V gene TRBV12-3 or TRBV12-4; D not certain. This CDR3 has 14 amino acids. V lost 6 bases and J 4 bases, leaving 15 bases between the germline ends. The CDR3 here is CASSRTLDGETQYF. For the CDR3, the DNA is TGTGCCAGCAGCCGCACCTTAGACGGAGAGACCCAGTACTTC.

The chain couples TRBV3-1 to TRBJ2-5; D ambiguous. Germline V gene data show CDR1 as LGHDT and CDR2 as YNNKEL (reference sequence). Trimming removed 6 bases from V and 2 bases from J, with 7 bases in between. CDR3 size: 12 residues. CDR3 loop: CASSGVQETQYF. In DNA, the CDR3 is TGTGCCAGCAGTGGGGTACAAGAGACCCAGTACTTC.

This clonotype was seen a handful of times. In DNA, the CDR3 is TGTGCCAGCAGTCCAGGGACAGGGGGAGAGACCCAGTACTTC. Translated, it gives CASSPGTGGETQYF. The V and J genes are TRBV12-3 or TRBV12-4 and TRBJ2-5; 11 bases agree with TRBD1. J lost 4 bases, V lost 5 bases, and 3 bases had no gene match. This CDR3 contains 14 residues.

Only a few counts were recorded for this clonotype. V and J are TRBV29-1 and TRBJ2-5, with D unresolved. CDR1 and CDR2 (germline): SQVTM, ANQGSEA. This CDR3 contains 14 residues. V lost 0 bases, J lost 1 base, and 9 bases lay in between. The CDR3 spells CSVEDVGIQETQYF. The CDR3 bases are TGCAGCGTTGAAGATGTGGGAATCCAAGAGACCCAGTACTTC.

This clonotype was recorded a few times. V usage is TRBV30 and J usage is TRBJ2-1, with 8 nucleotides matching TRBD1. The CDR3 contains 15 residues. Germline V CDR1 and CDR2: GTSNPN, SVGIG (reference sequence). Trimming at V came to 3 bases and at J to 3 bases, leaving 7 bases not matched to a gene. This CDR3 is CAWRGRQGIYNEQFF. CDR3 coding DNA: TGTGCCTGGAGGGGTCGACAGGGGATCTACAATGAGCAGTTCTTC.

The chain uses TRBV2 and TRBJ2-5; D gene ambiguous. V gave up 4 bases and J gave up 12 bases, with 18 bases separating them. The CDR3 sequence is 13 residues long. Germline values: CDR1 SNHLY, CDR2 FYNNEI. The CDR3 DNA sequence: TGTGCCAGCAGTGGACTCCCGGGCGAGGTTGAGTACTTC. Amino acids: CASSGLPGEVEYF.